The 19 T cell receptor beta chains in this list originate from one sample, sequenced in a study of metastatic and nonmetastatic thyroid tumors. Using MiXCR, TCRdb reanalyzed the PCR reads. This table holds tens of thousands of clones, approximately 17% found once. Patients were all untreated before their thyroid surgery. The sequencing sample was made of blood. These receptors originate from a female donor with papillary thyroid cancer or a benign thyroid nodule (not recorded which). Some clones in this sample may be carry-over from other donors' samples.

In its sample, this clone was seen many times. The chain has TRBV20-1 and TRBJ2-5, with 7 bases fitting TRBD2. This CDR3 spans 15 amino acids. In germline, CDR1 is DFQATT, CDR2 SNEGSKA (reference sequence). Germline trimming cut 1 base from V and 1 base from J; bases unmatched to any gene: 6. The CDR3: CSARGEPSGQETQYF. DNA of the CDR3: TGCAGTGCTAGAGGGGAGCCTAGCGGCCAAGAGACCCAGTACTTC.

This clone was observed many times. One end of the junction fails to match germline, which may point to a read error. V and J are TRBV6-1 and TRBJ1-5; a weak D match, TRBD1 (6 bases). The CDR3 runs 13 residues. Germline V gene sequence: CDR1 MNHNS, CDR2 SASEGT. The CDR3: CASSLQGKQPQHF. CDR3 DNA: TGTGCCAGCAGTTTACAGGGCAAACAGCCCCAGCATTTT.

In its sample, this clone ranks as medium-sized. The genes are TRBV6-2 or TRBV6-3 and TRBJ2-1; TRBD2 aligns across 10 bases. The CDR3 sequence is 17 residues long. Per the germline V gene, CDR1 is MNHEY and CDR2 is SVGEGT. J lost 6 bases, V lost 0 bases, and 8 bases had no gene match. The CDR3 reads CASSYSVAGGPTNEQFF. DNA for the CDR3: TGTGCCAGCAGTTACTCGGTAGCGGGAGGCCCCACCAATGAGCAGTTCTTC.

Concerning this clone: A much larger clone differs by one base, so this may be a read error. This rearrangement joins TRBV9 to TRBJ2-5, with D possibly being TRBD1 or TRBD2 (5 bases each). V lost 0 bases and J lost 4, with 13 bases in between. The germline V gene encodes CDR1 SGDLS and CDR2 YYNGEE. The CDR3 is 15 residues long. In nucleotides, the CDR3 is TGTGCCAGCAGCGTAGATAGCGTGAGGGGAGAGACCCAGTACTTC. The encoded protein is CASSVDSVRGETQYF. The full variable domain, completed using reference TRBV9 and TRBJ2-5, is DSGVTQTPKHLITATGQRVTLRCSPRSGDLSVYWYQQSLDQGLQFLIQYYNGEERAKGNILERFSAQQFPDLHSELNLSSLELGDSALYFCASSVDSVRGETQYFGPGTRLLVL.

This rearrangement joins TRBV30 to TRBJ1-6, with a possible D match to TRBD1 (5 bases). V gave up 2 bases and J gave up 7 bases, with 9 bases separating them. CDR1 is GTSNPN, CDR2 SVGIG, per germline (reference sequence). The CDR3 covers 13 residues. For the CDR3, the DNA is TGTGCCTGGAGTTCCGGGGGAAATTCACCCCTCCACTTT. Residues: CAWSSGGNSPLHF.

The chain combines TRBV28 with TRBJ2-7, with 7 bases matching TRBD1. CDR1 is MDHEN and CDR2 is SYDVKM in the germline V gene. The CDR3 contains 15 residues. V was pared by 2 bases and J by 5 bases, with 9 bases of the junction left unmatched. CDR3 protein: CASSLEDRAGDEQYF. CDR3 in DNA: TGTGCCAGCAGTTTAGAAGACAGGGCTGGCGACGAGCAGTACTTC.

This clone was seen repeatedly, ten times or more. The V gene is TRBV7-8, the J gene TRBJ2-3, with a possible D match to TRBD1 (5 bases). There are 15 residues in the CDR3. Germline V gene data show CDR1 as SGHVS and CDR2 as FQNEAQ. The ends were cut back, 1 base at V and 0 bases at J, with 8 bases in the middle. CDR3: CASSLGPGSTDTQYF. The CDR3 DNA sequence: TGTGCCAGCAGCTTAGGCCCAGGGAGCACAGATACGCAGTATTTT.

This clone was observed at least ten times. The chain has TRBV20-1 and TRBJ2-7, with TRBD1 matching 7 bases. V lost 5 bases, J lost 5 bases, and 9 bases stayed unmatched. Germline V gene lookup returns CDR1 DFQATT and CDR2 SNEGSKA (reference sequence). The CDR3 loop spans 13 amino acids. CDR3 DNA sequence: TGCAGTGCTCAGGGACAGCCTTATGACGAGCAGTACTTC. Amino acid sequence: CSAQGQPYDEQYF.

As concerns this clone: A read error may explain this, as a much larger clone is one base away. CDR3 sequence reads: CASLKRVYTDTQYF. Written as DNA, the CDR3 is TGTGCCAGCCTGAAACGGGTTTACACAGATACGCAGTATTTT. The chain uses TRBV5-4 and TRBJ2-3; D gene unclear. Germline V gene lookup returns CDR1 SGHNT and CDR2 YYREEE (reference sequence). Trimming left V 7 bases short and J 2 bases short, with 14 bases between. This CDR3 is built from 14 residues.

As concerns this clone: One end of the junction fails to match germline, which may point to a read error. This chain joins TRBV6-2 or TRBV6-3 and TRBJ1-5; unclear D gene. Germline CDR1 MNHEY, CDR2 SVGEGT. CDR3 length: 13 amino acids. CDR3 protein: CASSPWRGQPHHF. The CDR3 region has the DNA TGTGCCAGCAGTCCGTGGAGAGGCCAGCCCCATCATTTT.

This clone was found many times. The V gene is TRBV13, the J gene TRBJ1-3, with a possible D match to TRBD1 (6 bases). The CDR3 extends over 16 amino acids. The V end was cut by 8 bases, the J end by 0 bases, with 17 bases between. Germline CDR1 is PRHDT and CDR2 is FYEKMQ (reference sequence). CDR3 protein: CASSPDRLFSGNTIYF. The CDR3 nucleotides are TGTGCCAGCTCCCCGGACAGACTGTTCTCTGGAAACACCATATATTTT.

This clone has only a few counts. A much larger clone is a single base away; this may be a read error. The chain couples TRBV12-3 or TRBV12-4 to TRBJ2-4, with 7 bases lining up with TRBD1. Trimming removed 5 bases from V and 8 bases from J; junction bases left unmatched: 9. CDR3 length: 14 residues. The CDR3: CASSDDRAIDIQYF. The CDR3 DNA reads TGTGCCAGCAGTGATGACAGGGCAATTGACATTCAGTACTTC.

This clone came up once. The chain recombines TRBV6-1 with TRBJ2-5; D remains ambiguous. Looked up from germline, CDR1 is MNHNS and CDR2 is SASEGT. CDR3 length equals 12 residues. Trimming cost V 1 base and J 5 bases, with 5 bases left between them. The CDR3 DNA sequence: TGTGCCAGCAGTGAAGTCGCGGAGACCCAGTACTTC. Protein product: CASSEVAETQYF.

This clone has ten or more counts. The CDR3: CSASRNEPSDGYTF. CDR3 nucleotide sequence: TGCAGTGCTAGCCGCAACGAGCCCAGCGATGGCTACACCTTC. This chain connects TRBV20-1 to TRBJ1-2; D is undetermined. Trimming removed 3 bases at V and 6 bases at J, with 17 bases between. CDR3 size: 14 residues. CDR1 and CDR2 (germline): DFQATT, SNEGSKA (reference sequence).

This clone was recorded at least ten times. The genes are TRBV20-1 and TRBJ2-2, with a tentative D call TRBD1 (5 bases). This CDR3 is built from 15 residues. The germline V and J ends were trimmed by 0 bases and 1 base, with 9 bases remaining between them. Germline loops: CDR1 DFQATT, CDR2 SNEGSKA (reference sequence). The chain's CDR3 is CSAREGRVNTGELFF. CDR3 nucleotides: TGCAGTGCTAGAGAAGGCAGGGTGAACACCGGGGAGCTGTTTTTT.

The table lists this clone with many counts. The rearrangement links TRBV7-8 to TRBJ2-3; TRBD1 aligns across 8 bases. This CDR3 has 17 residues. Germline CDR1 is SGHVS and CDR2 is FQNEAQ. Trimming at V came to 5 bases and at J to 2 bases, leaving 12 bases not matched to a gene. The CDR3 DNA sequence: TGTGCCAGCAGCCGGAGGACAGGGACGACTCACACAGATACGCAGTATTTT. Translating it yields CASSRRTGTTHTDTQYF.

This clone was observed many times. The CDR3 region is CSASQGMDYTF. CDR3 sequence (DNA): TGCAGTGCTAGCCAGGGAATGGACTACACCTTC. This chain links TRBV20-1 with TRBJ1-2; D possibly corresponds to TRBD1 (5 bases). This CDR3 is 11 amino acids long. In germline, CDR1 is DFQATT, CDR2 SNEGSKA (reference sequence). V lost 3 bases and J lost 10, with 12 bases in between.

This clone was observed many times. Because the CDR3's place on the DNA is in doubt, the DNA is left out and the CDR3 is given as listed by TCRdb. The gene calls are TRBV3-1 and TRBJ2-5; the table names TRBD2, a call not compared with the DNA. The CDR3 region is 14 residues in length, termini included. Germline-derived CDR1 and CDR2 are LGHDT and YNNKEL (reference sequence). CDR3 protein: CASSHGTAILAQYF.

V usage is TRBV7-2 and J usage is TRBJ2-7; weak D call: TRBD1 (5 bases). The V and J ends lost 5 bases and 2 bases respectively, with 16 bases between them. This CDR3 contains 15 residues. Germline-derived CDR1 and CDR2 are SGHTA and FQGNSA. The CDR3 region has the DNA TGTGCCAGCAGCGTCAATCAGGGTAATCCCTACGAGCAGTACTTC. Protein: CASSVNQGNPYEQYF.